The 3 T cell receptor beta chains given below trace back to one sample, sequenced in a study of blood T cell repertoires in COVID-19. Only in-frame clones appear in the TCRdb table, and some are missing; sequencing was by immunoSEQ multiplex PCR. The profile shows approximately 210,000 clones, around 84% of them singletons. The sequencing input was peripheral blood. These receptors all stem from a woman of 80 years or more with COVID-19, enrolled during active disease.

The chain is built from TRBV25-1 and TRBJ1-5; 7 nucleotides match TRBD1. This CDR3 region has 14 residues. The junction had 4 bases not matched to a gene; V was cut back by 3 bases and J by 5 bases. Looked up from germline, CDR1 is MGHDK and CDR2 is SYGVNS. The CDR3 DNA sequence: TGTGCCAGCAGTGAGGCAGGGGGTGATCAGCCCCAGCATTTT. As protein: CASSEAGGDQPQHF. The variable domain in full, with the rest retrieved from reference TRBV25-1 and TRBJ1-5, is EADIYQTPRYLVIGTGKKITLECSQTMGHDKMYWYQQDPGMELHLIHYSYGVNSTEKGDLSSESTVSRIRTEHFPLTLESARPSHTSQYLCASSEAGGDQPQHFGDGTRLSIL.

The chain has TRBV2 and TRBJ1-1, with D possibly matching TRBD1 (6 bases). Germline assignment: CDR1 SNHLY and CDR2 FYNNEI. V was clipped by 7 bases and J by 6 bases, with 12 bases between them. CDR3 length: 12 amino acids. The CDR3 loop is CASKGDWPEAFF. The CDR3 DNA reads TGTGCCAGCAAGGGGGATTGGCCTGAAGCTTTCTTT.

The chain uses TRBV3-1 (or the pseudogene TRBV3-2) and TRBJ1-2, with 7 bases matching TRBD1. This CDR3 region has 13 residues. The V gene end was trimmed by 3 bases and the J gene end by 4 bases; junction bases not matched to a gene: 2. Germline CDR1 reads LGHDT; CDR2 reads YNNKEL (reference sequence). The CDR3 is CASSQGQLYGYTF. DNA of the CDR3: TGTGCCAGCAGCCAGGGACAGCTCTATGGCTACACCTTC.